At least ten counts were recorded for the clone carrying this T cell receptor beta chain. The data are from a study of response to subunit inactivated influenza vaccine. Germline-derived CDR1 and CDR2 are DFQATT and SNEGSKA (reference sequence). The CDR3 length is 16 residues. V was cut by 6 bases and J by 2 bases, with 17 bases left in between. A single record per CDR3 protein comes from TCRdb applying MiXCR to the RT-PCR reads. Of 490,000 or so distinct CDR3 sequences listed, less than 8% are singletons. The sample in question was PBMCs from blood, obtained 23 to 25 months after vaccination. The receptor was derived from a man aged 45-69 years who received an inactivated influenza vaccine. The chain uses TRBV20-1 and TRBJ2-6, with D hard to call. The CDR3 sequence is CSAPSGANAGANVLTF. The CDR3 DNA is TGCAGTGCACCGTCCGGAGCAAATGCTGGGGCCAACGTCCTGACTTTC.